The 12 T cell receptor beta chains listed next were all sequenced from one sample in a study of OX40 agonist ivuxolimab in advanced cancers. Repertoires were generated with immunoSEQ multiplex PCR, while TCRdb's copy carries only in-frame clones and drops some. The sample yields 60,000 to 85,000 clones, under 95% seen once. The sample consisted of CD4+ or CD8+ T cells sorted from blood, taken in a trial of the OX40 agonist ivuxolimab. Receptors originate from an adult with an advanced solid tumor such as melanoma, head and neck, liver or kidney cancer.

The chain uses TRBV7-7 and TRBJ2-7; D perhaps matches TRBD1 (6 bases). Germline CDR1 reads SSHAT; CDR2 reads FNYEAQ (reference sequence). V lost 1 base and J 7 bases, leaving 17 bases between the germline ends. There are 15 residues in the CDR3. CDR3: CASSLGGRGREEQYF. CDR3 coding DNA: TGTGCCAGCAGCTTAGGCGGCAGGGGAAGAGAAGAGCAGTACTTC.

The CDR3 region has the DNA TGTGCCAGCAGCTTGGGGCCTAAGGTAGGGAACACTGAAGCTTTCTTT. It is translated as CASSLGPKVGNTEAFF. The chain couples TRBV5-4 to TRBJ1-1; no firm D call. The ends were cut back, 0 bases at V and 1 base at J, with 13 bases in the middle. The CDR3 spans 16 residues. CDR1 SGHNT and CDR2 YYREEE come from the germline V gene (reference sequence).

The chain joins TRBV11-2 to TRBJ2-7; D not certain. Trimming stripped 4 bases from V and 4 bases from J, with 8 bases between. Looked up from germline, CDR1 is SGHAT and CDR2 is FQNNGV. The CDR3 consists of 12 residues. The CDR3 sequence is CASSSSAYEQYF. CDR3 DNA: TGTGCCAGCAGCTCATCCGCTTACGAGCAGTACTTC.

This chain connects TRBV5-1 to TRBJ2-1; weak D call: TRBD2 (5 bases). Trimming removed 4 bases from V and 3 bases from J, with 17 bases in between. CDR1 and CDR2 (germline): SGHRS, YFSETQ. CDR3 length: 16 amino acids. In nucleotides, the CDR3 is TGCGCCAGCAGCCCGGTCGCACTAGGGAACTACAATGAGCAGTTCTTC. Protein sequence: CASSPVALGNYNEQFF.

CDR3 nucleotide sequence: TGTGCCAGTACCCCGCGGACTAACGGGACCAGCAAGGGTACGCAGTATTTT. This gives the protein CASTPRTNGTSKGTQYF. The J gene is TRBJ2-3, the V gene TRBV19, with a tentative D call TRBD2 (6 bases). Trimming left V 7 bases short and J 8 bases short, with 28 bases between. CDR1 is LNHDA, CDR2 SQIVND, per germline (reference sequence). The CDR3 is 17 amino acids.

The V call is TRBV29-1, the J call TRBJ2-2; 9 positions agree with TRBD1. The CDR3 is made up of 17 amino acids. Germline values: CDR1 SQVTM, CDR2 ANQGSEA. V was pared by 3 bases and J by 3 bases, with 11 bases of the junction left unmatched. The CDR3 here is CSVEGTGKKGYTGELFF. The CDR3 DNA is TGCAGCGTTGAGGGGACAGGGAAGAAGGGTTACACCGGGGAGCTGTTTTTT.

The rearrangement uses TRBV5-1 and TRBJ1-6, with TRBD1 matching over 7 bases. Unmatched junction bases numbered 9, after V lost 4 bases and J lost 8 bases. The CDR3 is made up of 15 amino acids. CDR1 is SGHRS and CDR2 is YFSETQ in the germline V gene. The CDR3 region is CASSLIQGRDSPLHF. CDR3 nucleotides: TGCGCCAGCAGCCTAATACAGGGGCGCGATTCACCCCTCCACTTT.

This clone was detected once. The genes are TRBV4-3 and TRBJ1-4, with a possible D match to TRBD1 (5 bases). The germline V gene encodes CDR1 LGHNA and CDR2 YSLEER. The CDR3 runs 15 residues. Trimming pared 6 bases from V and 5 bases from J, leaving 16 bases between. CDR3 DNA: TGCGCCAGCAGGGAACCCGGGACGGGGAATGAAAAACTGTTTTTT. Translation gives CASREPGTGNEKLFF.

The chain is built from TRBV6-1 and TRBJ2-7; D is unclear. V was clipped by 6 bases and J by 7 bases, with 16 bases between them. The CDR3 is 13 residues long. The V gene's germline CDR1 is MNHNS and CDR2 SASEGT. The CDR3 sequence is CASRDPTVQEQYF. The CDR3 DNA reads TGTGCCAGCAGAGACCCCACGGTCCAAGAGCAGTACTTC.

The V gene is TRBV18, the J gene TRBJ1-2; 8 bases line up with TRBD1. CDR3 length: 15 residues. Germline V gives CDR1 KGHSH, CDR2 LQKENI. J lost 5 bases, V lost 4 bases, and 9 bases had no gene match. The CDR3 nucleotides read TGTGCCAGCTCACGCGGACAGGGATCCCAATATGGCTACACCTTC. The encoded protein is CASSRGQGSQYGYTF.

This clone was observed a few times. CDR3 sequence (DNA): TGCGCCAGCAGCCAAGAAGGGCCCTTGGGGAACACAGATACGCAGTATTTT. The encoded protein is CASSQEGPLGNTDTQYF. This chain joins TRBV4-1 and TRBJ2-3; D uncertain. The V gene lost 0 bases and the J gene lost 2 bases, with 15 bases spanning the gap. CDR1 MGHRA and CDR2 YSYEKL come from the germline V gene. The CDR3 has 17 residues.

This clone was seen only a few times. This chain uses TRBV4-3 with TRBJ1-3; possible D gene TRBD1, 5 bases. V gave up 4 bases and J gave up 0 bases, with 16 bases separating them. This CDR3 has 17 residues. Germline CDR1 is LGHNA and CDR2 is YSLEER. The CDR3 loop is CASSPSLPGVSGNTIYF. CDR3 in DNA: TGCGCCAGCAGCCCGTCCTTGCCGGGGGTCTCTGGAAACACCATATATTTT.